The 21 T cell receptor beta chains below come from one sample, sequenced in a study of tumor and adjacent non-tumor tissue in lung cancer. This sample's RNA came from whole unsorted tissue. The normal lung tissue was taken more than 3 cm from the tumor edge. The library came from three nested PCR rounds adapted from ARM-PCR protocols. TCRdb re-called the multiplex PCR reads with MiXCR, one entry per CDR3 protein. The table lists 90,000 to 120,000 distinct CDR3 sequences, about 60% of them singletons. Sequencing input: distant non-tumor lung tissue. The receptors shown here come from a man aged 25 to 40 with non-small cell lung cancer.

Worth noting for this clonotype: The conserved phenylalanine or tryptophan is not found at the CDR3 terminus, so this likely reflects a read error. The chain uses TRBV6-2 or TRBV6-3 and TRBJ2-5; TRBD1 or TRBD2 may be the D gene (5 bases each). Trimming removed 3 bases from V and 2 bases from J, with 10 bases in between. The CDR3 consists of 14 residues. The germline V gene has CDR1 MNHEY and CDR2 SVGEGT. CDR3 in amino acids: CASSYGGRQETQYL. In DNA, the CDR3 is TGTGCCAGCAGTTATGGGGGAAGGCAAGAGACCCAGTACTTA.

This clonotype was recorded at least ten times. The chain has TRBV4-2 and TRBJ2-3; 9 nucleotides line up with TRBD2. V was pared by 0 bases and J by 2 bases, with 15 bases of the junction left unmatched. Germline assignment: CDR1 LGHNA and CDR2 YNFKEQ. This CDR3 spans 20 amino acids. As DNA, the CDR3 is TGTGCCAGCAGCCAAGATCCTTATGGTAGCGGGAGCCCCCCCACAGATACGCAGTATTTT. It is translated as CASSQDPYGSGSPPTDTQYF.

With respect to this clonotype: Being one base from a much bigger clone, this may be a read error. The chain is built from TRBV6-5 and TRBJ1-4, with D unclear. The CDR3 consists of 14 residues. Germline V CDR1 and CDR2: MNHEY, SVGAGI. CDR3 amino acids: CASSSYGFNEKLLF. The CDR3 DNA is TGTGCCAGCAGTTCGTACGGATTTAATGAAAAACTACTTTTT.

The chain has TRBV20-1 and TRBJ2-5; TRBD1 might be the D (6 bases). CDR3 size: 13 residues. Between the trimmed V and J ends, which lost 5 bases and 8 bases, there was a span of 18 bases. CDR1 and CDR2 from the germline V gene are DFQATT and SNEGSKA (reference sequence). The CDR3 coding sequence is TGCAGTGCTGAGACAGGAGCTAGGGAAACCCAGTACTTC. As protein: CSAETGARETQYF.

The V call is TRBV6-5, the J call TRBJ2-3; D is uncertain. CDR1 is MNHEY and CDR2 is SVGAGI in the germline V gene. CDR3 length: 14 amino acids. Trimming cost V 7 bases and J 9 bases, with 20 bases left between them. The CDR3 DNA reads as TGTGCCAGCACTTATCAAGGGTCGGGTTACACGCAGTATTTT. This gives the protein CASTYQGSGYTQYF.

There are many counts of this clonotype. The gene calls are TRBV20-1 and TRBJ2-5; 15 positions agree with TRBD2. Germline assignment: CDR1 DFQATT and CDR2 SNEGSKA (reference sequence). V was pared by 6 bases and J by 5 bases, with 4 bases of the junction left unmatched. The CDR3 has 14 residues. CDR3 loop: CSAPGLAGGETQYF. CDR3 DNA: TGCAGTGCGCCTGGACTAGCGGGGGGGGAGACCCAGTACTTC.

As to this clonotype: This could be a read error, since a much larger clone is one nucleotide away. In nucleotides, the CDR3 is TGTGCCAACAGCTACCTAGGCACGAACTATGGCTACACCTTC. This translates into CANSYLGTNYGYTF. This chain connects TRBV6-2 or TRBV6-3 to TRBJ1-2; D is ambiguous. Germline CDR1 and CDR2: MNHEY and SVGEGT. V gave up 10 bases and J gave up 2 bases, with 17 bases separating them. The CDR3 consists of 14 residues.

For this clonotype: The junction and the germline gene differ at one end; a read error may be behind it. This chain joins TRBV5-1 and TRBJ2-6; D could derive from TRBD1 or TRBD2 (6 bases each). The CDR3 totals 15 residues. Per germline, CDR1 SGHRS and CDR2 YFSETQ. CDR3 residues: CASSNTGTGANVLSF. Here the CDR3 DNA reads TGCGCCAGCAGCAACACAGGGACTGGGGCCAACGTCCTGTCTTTC.

Turning to this clonotype: At one boundary the junction diverges from the germline segment, which might be a read error. The chain links TRBV5-6 to TRBJ2-3, with a weak D call TRBD1 (6 bases). The CDR3 contains 15 residues. Germline V gene sequence: CDR1 SGHDT, CDR2 YYEEEE. The CDR3 is CDSSETGYSTDTQYF. The CDR3, as DNA: TGCGACAGCAGCGAAACAGGGTATAGCACAGATACGCAGTATTTT.

The CDR3 loop is CASSPPATPGGNTIYF. The CDR3 nucleotides read TGTGCCAGCAGCCCACCGGCGACACCTGGTGGAAACACCATATATTTT. This chain links TRBV7-9 with TRBJ1-3; D unresolved. Trimming took off 5 bases at V and 3 bases at J, with 17 bases between the two ends. Germline V gene lookup returns CDR1 SEHNR and CDR2 FQNEAQ (reference sequence). This CDR3 region has 16 residues.

Notes on this clonotype: Germline is not matched at one junction end, which may reflect a read error. The V gene is TRBV11-3, the J gene TRBJ2-1; possibly TRBD1 or TRBD2 for D (5 bases each). The CDR3 totals 14 residues. The germline V gene has CDR1 SGHNT and CDR2 YENEEA. CDR3 nucleotide sequence: TGTGGCAGCAGCGAACGGCAGGGAGTGGGTGAGCAGTTCTTC. Its translation: CGSSERQGVGEQFF.

This sequence joins TRBV12-3 or TRBV12-4 and TRBJ1-2; possible D gene TRBD1, 5 bases. The CDR3 is made up of 13 amino acids. The V end was cut by 6 bases, the J end by 3 bases, with 11 bases between. The CDR3 protein is CASSFVTDYGYTF. As DNA, the CDR3 is TGTGCCAGCAGCTTCGTGACAGACTATGGCTACACCTTC.

As for this clonotype: This may be a read error: a much more frequent sequence differs by one nucleotide. The chain carries TRBV29-1 and TRBJ2-1, with 11 nucleotides matching TRBD2. Germline lookup yields CDR1 SQVTM and CDR2 ANQGSEA. This CDR3 region has 12 residues. Losses at the gene ends were 7 bases for V and 10 bases for J; bases not matched to a gene: 6. CDR3 DNA: TGCAGCGACTACCGGACTAGCGGGGAGCAGTTCTTC. Translated, it gives CSDYRTSGEQFF.

The rearrangement links TRBV5-1 to TRBJ1-1; no definite D call. The CDR3 loop spans 16 amino acids. Germline V gene lookup returns CDR1 SGHRS and CDR2 YFSETQ. Between the trimmed V and J ends, which lost 5 bases and 1 base, there was a span of 18 bases. The CDR3 bases are TGCGCCAGCAGGTCGAAGGTGTCAACGGAGAACACTGAAGCTTTCTTT. Translating gives CASRSKVSTENTEAFF.

This clonotype has at least ten counts. The chain couples TRBV12-3 or TRBV12-4 to TRBJ2-5; 13 bases are a match to TRBD2. V was clipped by 6 bases and J by 4 bases; unmatched bases: 2. This CDR3 has 14 residues. CDR3 nucleotide sequence: TGTGCCAGCAGGGGACTAGCGGGGTCAGAGACCCAGTACTTC. This encodes CASRGLAGSETQYF.

The V call is TRBV5-1, the J call TRBJ2-3, with TRBD1 as a possible D gene (6 bases). This CDR3 has 15 residues. Germline V CDR1 and CDR2: SGHRS, YFSETQ. Trimming removed 0 bases at V and 2 bases at J, with 10 bases between. The CDR3, as DNA: TGCGCCAGCAGCTTGGCCGCAGGGGCCACAGATACGCAGTATTTT. This translates into CASSLAAGATDTQYF.

A note on this clonotype: A clone one base away is much larger, so this may be a read error. The CDR3 DNA reads as TGCACCAGCAGCCAAGAGCCGACAACCTACGAGCAGTACTTC. Amino acids: CTSSQEPTTYEQYF. This chain uses TRBV4-3 with TRBJ2-7; no firm D call. This CDR3 is built from 14 residues. Germline-derived CDR1 and CDR2 are LGHNA and YSLEER.

Concerning this clonotype: Sequence at one end of the junction differs from germline and may be a read error. This chain links TRBV11-1 with TRBJ1-1; D is perhaps TRBD1 (6 bases). CDR1 SGHAT and CDR2 FQDESV come from the germline V gene (reference sequence). This CDR3 contains 14 residues. The CDR3: CASSWTALNTESFF. DNA for the CDR3: TGTGCAAGCAGCTGGACAGCTCTGAACACTGAATCTTTCTTT.

This clonotype appeared a few times. A single base separates this from a much larger clone, so it may be a read error. The conserved phenylalanine or tryptophan normally closing the CDR3 is absent here, so this likely arose from a read error. This rearrangement joins TRBV29-1 to TRBJ2-5; TRBD1 is a possible D gene (6 bases). The germline V gene has CDR1 SQVTM and CDR2 ANQGSEA. CDR3 length: 14 amino acids. The V end lost 4 bases, the J end lost 3 bases, and 15 bases lay between the germline ends. The CDR3 sequence is CSVVDTGNEETQYS. For the CDR3, the DNA is TGCAGCGTTGTGGACACAGGGAATGAAGAGACCCAGTACTCC.

With respect to this clonotype: The junction does not match germline at one end; this may be a read error. V and J are TRBV10-2 and TRBJ2-3; TRBD2 aligns across 9 bases. Germline CDR1 is WSHSY and CDR2 is SAAADI. The CDR3 covers 15 residues. DNA for the CDR3: TGCGCCAGCACCCTGACTAGCGGATACACAGATACGCAGTTTTTT. Amino acid sequence: CASTLTSGYTDTQFF.

With regard to this clonotype: One base away lies a much larger clone, so this may be a sequencing read error. The CDR3 carries no conserved terminal phenylalanine or tryptophan, so it likely arises from a read error. The chain employs TRBV13 and TRBJ2-3; D possibly corresponds to TRBD1 (5 bases). The CDR3 has 16 residues. Germline V gene data show CDR1 as PRHDT and CDR2 as FYEKMQ (reference sequence). V lost 4 bases and J 0 bases, leaving 14 bases between the germline ends. The CDR3 DNA is TGTGCCAGCAGCTCCTACCGACAGACTAGCACAGATACGCAGTATTTA. Protein: CASSSYRQTSTDTQYL.